This TCR beta chain was identified in a study of CD8+ T cells in alopecia areata. The study, taken as a whole, reports: An increase in clonality over normal scalp was evident in lesional scalp, especially alopecia totalis/universalis. Resident alphabeta T-cell populations of normal skin are likewise subject to sequencing in scalp samples. It was less clear whether patients shared TCRs than it was in mice, possibly because of HLA.

In the case of this clone: Its specificity is not known.

Sequencing relied on a cDNA template that was reverse transcribed from extracted RNA. The method was immunoSEQ multiplex PCR; TCRdb's version includes in-frame clones alone and lacks a portion of them. The repertoire holds 100,000 to 120,000 clones, with almost 60% as singletons. The CDR3 is 14 residues long. Per the germline V gene, CDR1 is PRHDT and CDR2 is FYEKMQ (reference sequence). The ends were cut back, 5 bases at V and 6 bases at J, with 16 bases in the middle. The clonotype was recovered from a human donor in good health. Sequenced material: CD8+ T cells sorted from blood. The chain uses TRBV13 and TRBJ1-2; D might be TRBD1 (5 bases). CDR3: CASSPGTGTHGYTF. The CDR3 DNA is TGTGCCAGCAGCCCCGGGACGGGGACTCATGGCTACACCTTC.